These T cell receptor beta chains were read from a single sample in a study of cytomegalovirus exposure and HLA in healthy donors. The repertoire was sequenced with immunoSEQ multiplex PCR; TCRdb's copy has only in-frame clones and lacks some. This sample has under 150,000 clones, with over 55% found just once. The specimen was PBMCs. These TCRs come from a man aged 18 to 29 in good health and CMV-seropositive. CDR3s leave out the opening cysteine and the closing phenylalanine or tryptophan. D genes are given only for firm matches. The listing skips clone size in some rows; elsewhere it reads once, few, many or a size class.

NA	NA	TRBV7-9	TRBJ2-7	ASSWGPHYEQY
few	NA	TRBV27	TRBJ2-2	ASWGGGGFTGELF
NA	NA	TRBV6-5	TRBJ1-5	ASRPGHGLQPQH
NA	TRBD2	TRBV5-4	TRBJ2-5	ASSPAGREETQY
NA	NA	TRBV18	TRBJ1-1	ASLWTADTEAF
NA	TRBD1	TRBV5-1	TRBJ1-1	ASSETGDMNTEAF
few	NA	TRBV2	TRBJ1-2	ASSDGGAKNYGYT
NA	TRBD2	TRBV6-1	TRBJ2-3	ASSEARGGTDTQY
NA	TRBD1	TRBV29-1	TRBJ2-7	SVGGGQGVGYEQY
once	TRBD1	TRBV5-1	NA	ASSLGQEAYEQY
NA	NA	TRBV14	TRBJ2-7	ASSKRMHGVSAYEQY
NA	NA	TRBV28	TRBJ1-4	ASISSAGKKSEKLF
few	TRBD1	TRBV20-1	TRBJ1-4	SAAGTGKLF
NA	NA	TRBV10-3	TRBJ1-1	AISAGRDTEAF
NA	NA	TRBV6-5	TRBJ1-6	ASSLRGSYNSPLH
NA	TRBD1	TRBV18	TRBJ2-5	ASSLGQLETQY
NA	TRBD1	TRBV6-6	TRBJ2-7	ASSSGTGLSEQY
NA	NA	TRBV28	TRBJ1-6	ASGPFWGGNNSPLH
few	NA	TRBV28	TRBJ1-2	ASSLNIGGVNYGYT
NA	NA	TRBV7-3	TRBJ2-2	ASSLNAGVNGELF
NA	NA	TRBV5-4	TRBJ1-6	ASSRAGQRVALH
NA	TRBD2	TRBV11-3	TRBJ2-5	ASSLSRTSAETQY
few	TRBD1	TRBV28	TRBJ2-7	ASSLLGTGGYEQY
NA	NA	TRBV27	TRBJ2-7	ASSLWSPGGVYEQY
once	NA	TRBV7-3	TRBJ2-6	ASSLSRSGANVLT
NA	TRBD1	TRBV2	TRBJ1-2	ASNRAGGDVGGYT
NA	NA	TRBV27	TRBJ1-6	ASSKVGGIGPLH
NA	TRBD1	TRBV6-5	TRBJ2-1	ASSYVQGAYNEQF
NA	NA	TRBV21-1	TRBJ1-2	ARPGGQGFNYGYT
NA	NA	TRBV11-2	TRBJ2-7	ASSLEQGIGLPDYEQY
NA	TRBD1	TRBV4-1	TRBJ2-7	ASSQEKTPARVTGGGYEQY
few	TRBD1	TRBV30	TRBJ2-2	AWSAGQGNQAGELF
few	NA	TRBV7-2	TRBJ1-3	ASSRLGGRLRSSGNTIY
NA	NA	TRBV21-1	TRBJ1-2	ASSRQGANGYT
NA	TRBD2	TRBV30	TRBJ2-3	AFRLAGNTDTQY
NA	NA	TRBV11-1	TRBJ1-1	ASSLESTGHGAF
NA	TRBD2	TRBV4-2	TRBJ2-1	ASSRRAGGSSSYNEQF